The clone carrying this T cell receptor (beta chain) occurred many times. The antigen is unknown. MiXCR, applied by TCRdb to the reads, yields one record per CDR3 protein. The sample lists 200,000 to 300,000 distinct CDR3 sequences; 9% to 15% were seen once. Per the germline V gene, CDR1 is SGHTA and CDR2 is FQGNSA. The J segment lost 7 bases and the V segment lost 5 bases, leaving 11 bases of the junction unmatched. The CDR3 is 15 residues long. The data stem from a study of T cell repertoires in cytomegalovirus infection. The overall study: Shared public TCR beta signatures pointed to both CMV infection and a matching HLA type.

The study's findings and limits: What dominated the ex vivo response were HLA-C-restricted CMV-specific TCR beta clonotypes. Summed frequency of shared TCR beta families picked out CMV carriers who also had the relevant HLA.

The sequencing sample was made of PBMCs. The TCR originated in a human donor in good health (CMV status not recorded). Some clones in this sample may be carry-over from other donors' samples. V and J are TRBV7-2 and TRBJ1-5; 7 bases align to TRBD1. The CDR3 nucleotides read TGTGCCAGCAGCCAGCAGGGGGGGGCTCAGCAGCCCCAGCATTTT. This gives the protein CASSQQGGAQQPQHF.